The source of this T cell receptor beta chain is a study of cytomegalovirus exposure and HLA in healthy donors. This clone was detected only a few times. The same CDR3 also results from other DNA sequences found in this sample. It was with 60 Vbeta and 13 Jbeta primers that the PCR ran. Profiling relied on immunoSEQ multiplex PCR, and the TCRdb table lists in-frame clones only, not all of them. Seen here are more than 65,000 clones, roughly 85% observed once, and the top ten hold 6%. The V gene lost 0 bases and the J gene lost 4 bases, with 13 bases spanning the gap. Germline V gene data show CDR1 as GTSNPN and CDR2 as SVGIG (reference sequence). This CDR3 comprises 15 residues.

The specimen sequenced was PBMCs. This clonotype was obtained from a female donor in good health and CMV-seronegative. The V gene is TRBV30, the J gene TRBJ1-5; D gene ambiguous. DNA of the CDR3: TGTGCCTGGAGTGTACAAGGCAGCAGGAATCAGCCCCAGCATTTT. Translation: CAWSVQGSRNQPQHF.